This T cell receptor (beta chain) was sequenced in a study of blood T cell repertoires in COVID-19. About the study: Samples came from the United States, Italy and Spain, spanning acute and convalescent COVID-19. T cells, B-cell-depleted T cells, or PBMCs supplied cDNA or gDNA.

Source study methods: For nucleated cells, counts were estimated from reference gene primer amplification. Method: immunoSEQ multiplex PCR; TCRdb's copy keeps in-frame clones and lacks some. V and J calls plus clone size are reproduced from that table; the DNA served to infer D and trimming. The table includes roughly 150,000 clones, roughly 82% detected once. Sequencing was carried out using peripheral blood. The sequence derives from a human donor with acute or convalescent COVID-19. The donor label of this sample is uncertain.

DNA of the CDR3: TGTGCCATCAGTGATAGCCAGGGTATCTCCTACGAGCAGTACTTC. Its translation: CAISDSQGISYEQYF. The chain links TRBV10-3 to TRBJ2-7, with a weak D call TRBD1 (5 bases). V gave up 3 bases and J gave up 0 bases, with 12 bases separating them. The CDR3 is 15 residues long. CDR1 is ENHRY and CDR2 is SYGVKD in the germline V gene.